These 3 T cell receptor beta chains originate from one sample sequenced in a study of cytomegalovirus exposure and HLA in healthy donors (dated by TCRdb to 2017 to 2019). Library construction relied on the immunoSEQ multiplex PCR assay. Here the immuneACCESS table is served through TCRdb, limited to in-frame sequences with V and J called. Missing clones are a known gap in these copies; in checked studies unresolved V genes cover under half, and the rest lacks a known reason. Across this sample there are 140,000 or so clones, with approximately 90% seen only once. The ten largest clones add up to roughly 6.7% of the sample. Sequenced input: PBMCs. The receptors stem from a woman in her thirties in good health and CMV-seropositive.

This chain connects TRBV10-2 to TRBJ1-6; D remains ambiguous. The CDR3 spans 13 residues. V dropped 8 bases and J dropped 5 bases, with 10 bases sitting between them. The germline V gene encodes CDR1 WSHSY and CDR2 SAAADI. The CDR3 coding sequence is TGCGCCAGCGGTCGTTTAGATAATTCACCCCTCCACTTT. It is translated as CASGRLDNSPLHF.

The rearrangement uses TRBV5-4 and TRBJ2-7, with a possible D match to TRBD1 (6 bases). CDR3 length: 16 amino acids. V was pared by 4 bases and J by 2 bases, with 19 bases between. Germline values: CDR1 SGHNT, CDR2 YYREEE (reference sequence). This CDR3 reads CASSHNTGLFTYEQYF. The CDR3 DNA reads TGTGCCAGCAGCCACAATACAGGGCTCTTCACCTACGAGCAGTACTTC.

The chain employs TRBV2 and TRBJ2-7; 10 bases match TRBD2. The germline V gene encodes CDR1 SNHLY and CDR2 FYNNEI. The CDR3 has 16 residues. J lost 7 bases, V lost 9 bases, and 18 bases had no gene match. The chain's CDR3 is CASQVLAGGRGWEQYF. The CDR3 DNA follows: TGTGCCAGTCAGGTGTTAGCGGGAGGACGGGGCTGGGAGCAGTACTTC.